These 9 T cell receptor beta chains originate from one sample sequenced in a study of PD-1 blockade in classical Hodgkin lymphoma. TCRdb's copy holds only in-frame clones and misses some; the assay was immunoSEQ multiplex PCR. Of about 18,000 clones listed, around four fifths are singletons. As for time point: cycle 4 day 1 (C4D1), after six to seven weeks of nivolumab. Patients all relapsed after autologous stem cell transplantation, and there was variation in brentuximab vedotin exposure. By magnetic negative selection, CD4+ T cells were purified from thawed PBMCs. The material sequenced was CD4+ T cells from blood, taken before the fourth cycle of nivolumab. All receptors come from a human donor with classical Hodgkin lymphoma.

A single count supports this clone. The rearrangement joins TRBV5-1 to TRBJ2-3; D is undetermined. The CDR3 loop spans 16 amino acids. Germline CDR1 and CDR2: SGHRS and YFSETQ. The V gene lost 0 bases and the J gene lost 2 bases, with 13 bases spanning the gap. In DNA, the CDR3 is TGCGCCAGCAGCTTGGCGACGGGCCTGGCCACAGATACGCAGTATTTT. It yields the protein CASSLATGLATDTQYF.

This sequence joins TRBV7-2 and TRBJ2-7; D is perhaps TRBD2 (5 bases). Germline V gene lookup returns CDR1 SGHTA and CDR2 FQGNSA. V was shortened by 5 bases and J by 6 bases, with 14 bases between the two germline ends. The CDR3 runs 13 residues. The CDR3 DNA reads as TGTGCCAGCAGCCGGGATGGATTCAGCGAGCAGTACTTC. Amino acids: CASSRDGFSEQYF.

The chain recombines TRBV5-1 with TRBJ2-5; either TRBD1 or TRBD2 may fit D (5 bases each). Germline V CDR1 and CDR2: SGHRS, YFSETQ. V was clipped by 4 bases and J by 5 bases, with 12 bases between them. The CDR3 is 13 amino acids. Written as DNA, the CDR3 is TGCGCCAGCAGCCGGGATGGGGACGAGACCCAGTACTTC. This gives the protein CASSRDGDETQYF.

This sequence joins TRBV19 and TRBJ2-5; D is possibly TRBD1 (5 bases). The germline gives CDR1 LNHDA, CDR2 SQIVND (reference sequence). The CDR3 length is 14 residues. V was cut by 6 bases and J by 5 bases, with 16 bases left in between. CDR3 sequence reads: CASRNPRVGETQYF. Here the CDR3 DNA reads TGTGCCAGTAGGAACCCCAGGGTGGGGGAGACCCAGTACTTC.

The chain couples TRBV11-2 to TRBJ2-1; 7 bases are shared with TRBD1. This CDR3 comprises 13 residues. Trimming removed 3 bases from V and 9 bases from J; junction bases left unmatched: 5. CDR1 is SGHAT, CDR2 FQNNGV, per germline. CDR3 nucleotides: TGTGCCAGCAGCTTCAAGGGGGCGGTTGAGCAGTTCTTC. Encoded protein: CASSFKGAVEQFF.

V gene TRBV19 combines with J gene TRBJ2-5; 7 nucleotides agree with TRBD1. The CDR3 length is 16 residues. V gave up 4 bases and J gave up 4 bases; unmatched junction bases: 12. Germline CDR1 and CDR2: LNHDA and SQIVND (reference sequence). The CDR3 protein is CASSKGDSLPGETQYF. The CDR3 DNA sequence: TGTGCCAGTAGTAAGGGGGACAGCCTTCCTGGAGAGACCCAGTACTTC.

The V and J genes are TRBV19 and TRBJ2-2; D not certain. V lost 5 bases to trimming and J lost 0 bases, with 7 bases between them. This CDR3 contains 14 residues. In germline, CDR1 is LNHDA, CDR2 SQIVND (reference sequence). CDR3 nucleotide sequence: TGTGCCAGTAGTCCGGGCCCGAACACCGGGGAGCTGTTTTTT. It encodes CASSPGPNTGELFF. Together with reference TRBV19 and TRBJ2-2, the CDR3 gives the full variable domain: DGGITQSPKYLFRKEGQNVTLSCEQNLNHDAMYWYRQDPGQGLRLIYYSQIVNDFQKGDIAEGYSVSREKKESFPLTVTSAQKNPTAFYLCASSPGPNTGELFFGEGSRLTVL.

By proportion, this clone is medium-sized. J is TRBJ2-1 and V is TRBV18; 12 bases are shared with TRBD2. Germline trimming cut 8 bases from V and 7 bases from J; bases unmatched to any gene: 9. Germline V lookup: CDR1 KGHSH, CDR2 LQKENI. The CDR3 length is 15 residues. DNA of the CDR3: TGTGCCAGCGCGCCCGGGACTAGCGGGTCAAATGAGCAGTTCTTC. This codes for CASAPGTSGSNEQFF.

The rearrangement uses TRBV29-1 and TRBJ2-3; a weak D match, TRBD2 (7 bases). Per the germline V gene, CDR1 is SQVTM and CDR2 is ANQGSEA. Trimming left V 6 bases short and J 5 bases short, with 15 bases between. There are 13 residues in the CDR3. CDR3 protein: CSVTGGGEDTQYF. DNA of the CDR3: TGCAGCGTAACAGGCGGGGGCGAAGATACGCAGTATTTT.